The 14 T cell receptor beta chains below come from one sample, sequenced in a study of cytomegalovirus exposure and HLA in healthy donors. 60 Vbeta and 13 Jbeta primers were used in PCR. Sequenced by immunoSEQ multiplex PCR; TCRdb stores in-frame clones only, minus some. The clone table shows 50,000 or so clones, with the ten largest holding roughly a quarter. Sequencing input: PBMCs. The receptors stem from a man aged 35 to 55 in good health and CMV-seropositive.

This chain links TRBV7-9 with TRBJ1-6, with 7 bases that match TRBD1. CDR1 and CDR2 (germline): SEHNR, FQNEAQ (reference sequence). V was pared by 6 bases and J by 2 bases, with 4 bases of the junction left unmatched. The CDR3 spans 15 residues. CDR3 sequence reads: CASRAGTAYNSPLHF. In DNA form, the CDR3 reads TGTGCCAGCAGGGCCGGGACAGCCTATAATTCACCCCTCCACTTT.

This chain uses TRBV5-1 with TRBJ2-5; 9 bases agree with TRBD1. The CDR3 is 14 amino acids. V trimming: 4 bases; J trimming: 3 bases; junction bases outside the gene matches: 4. The germline V gene encodes CDR1 SGHRS and CDR2 YFSETQ. The CDR3 region is CASSTGGSEETQYF. CDR3 in DNA: TGCGCCAGCAGCACAGGGGGCTCCGAAGAGACCCAGTACTTC.

The chain combines TRBV6-5 with TRBJ2-1; D perhaps matches TRBD2 (6 bases). V was trimmed by 4 bases and J by 7 bases, leaving 17 bases between them. The CDR3 contains 15 residues. In germline, CDR1 is MNHEY, CDR2 SVGAGI. CDR3 sequence: CASSLRPGLRNEQFF. The CDR3 DNA sequence: TGTGCCAGCAGTTTAAGGCCGGGACTTAGAAATGAGCAGTTCTTC.

The CDR3 DNA reads as TGTGCCAGCAGTTTTTTGAGGTATGAAGCTTTCTTT. It specifies CASSFLRYEAFF. The chain carries TRBV28 and TRBJ1-1; no firm D call. Looked up from germline, CDR1 is MDHEN and CDR2 is SYDVKM. The CDR3 runs 12 residues. V shed 3 bases and J shed 7 bases, with 9 bases lying between them. Filled out from reference TRBV28 and TRBJ1-1, the complete variable domain reads DVKVTQSSRYLVKRTGEKVFLECVQDMDHENMFWYRQDPGLGLRLIYFSYDVKMKEKGDIPEGYSVSREKKERFSLILESASTNQTSMYLCASSFLRYEAFFGQGTRLTVV.

The rearrangement joins TRBV6-1 to TRBJ2-7; tentatively, D is TRBD2 (5 bases). The V gene's germline CDR1 is MNHNS and CDR2 SASEGT. The CDR3 sequence is 12 residues long. V was shortened by 4 bases and J by 6 bases, with 10 bases between the two germline ends. The CDR3 sequence: CASSVAAGEQYF. For the CDR3, the DNA is TGTGCCAGCAGTGTCGCGGCGGGCGAGCAGTACTTC.

This chain joins TRBV5-1 and TRBJ2-7; 7 nucleotides match TRBD1. V lost 4 bases to trimming and J lost 6 bases; unmatched junction nucleotides: 7. The CDR3 is 13 amino acids. Germline V gene sequence: CDR1 SGHRS, CDR2 YFSETQ. The CDR3 DNA is TGCGCCAGCAGCCACGGACAGGAAGGCGAGCAGTACTTC. Translated: CASSHGQEGEQYF.

Notes on this clone: The sample holds other DNA sequences that translate to the same CDR3. The rearrangement joins TRBV5-1 to TRBJ2-2; TRBD2 is a possible D gene (5 bases). CDR1 SGHRS and CDR2 YFSETQ come from the germline V gene. Trimming left V 10 bases short and J 5 bases short, with 30 bases between. The CDR3 totals 18 residues. CDR3 nucleotide sequence: TGCGCCTCCAGCTTCGGAGGCCTCGTTAGGGCCTTTACCGGGGAGCTGTTTTTT. It is translated as CASSFGGLVRAFTGELFF. The variable domain in full, completed from reference TRBV5-1 and TRBJ2-2, reads KAGVTQTPRYLIKTRGQQVTLSCSPISGHRSVSWYQQTPGQGLQFLFEYFSETQRNKGNFPGRFSGRQFSNSRSEMNVSTLELGDSALYLCASSFGGLVRAFTGELFFGEGSRLTVL.

This chain joins TRBV6-5 and TRBJ2-7; possible D gene TRBD1, 5 bases. CDR3 length equals 12 residues. Germline values: CDR1 MNHEY, CDR2 SVGAGI. The V gene lost 11 bases and the J gene lost 1 base, with 12 bases spanning the gap. The CDR3 is CAATGRSYEQYF. The CDR3 DNA is TGTGCCGCCACAGGCAGGTCCTACGAGCAGTACTTC.

The CDR3 spells CASTANTGELFF. CDR3 coding DNA: TGTGCCAGCACCGCGAACACCGGGGAGCTGTTTTTT. The chain recombines TRBV9 with TRBJ2-2; no reliable D call. This CDR3 has 12 amino acids. The germline CDR1 and CDR2 sequences are SGDLS and YYNGEE. Trimming shortened V by 6 bases and J by 0 bases, and 3 bases separated the two germline ends.

V usage is TRBV28 and J usage is TRBJ2-7; D not resolved. Germline assignment: CDR1 MDHEN and CDR2 SYDVKM. The CDR3 loop spans 13 amino acids. The ends were cut back, 6 bases at V and 10 bases at J, with 19 bases in the middle. CDR3 region: CASRPPLGSYQYF. The CDR3 nucleotides read TGTGCCAGCAGACCCCCCTTGGGCAGCTACCAGTACTTC.

The chain is built from TRBV19 and TRBJ1-1, with unresolved D. Trimming shortened V by 3 bases and J by 6 bases, and 14 bases separated the two germline ends. The CDR3 covers 14 residues. Germline V lookup: CDR1 LNHDA, CDR2 SQIVND (reference sequence). The CDR3 region is CASSIRIARPEAFF. For the CDR3, the DNA is TGTGCCAGTAGTATTCGAATAGCTCGACCTGAAGCTTTCTTT.

This chain connects TRBV29-1 to TRBJ1-1; D is possibly TRBD1 (5 bases). The CDR3 covers 11 residues. Germline V gene lookup returns CDR1 SQVTM and CDR2 ANQGSEA. Trimming removed 1 base at V and 11 bases at J, with 11 bases between. The CDR3 region has the DNA TGCAGCGTTGAAGTCAACAGGCTGGCTTTCTTT. It translates to CSVEVNRLAFF. The entire variable domain, with the rest obtained from reference TRBV29-1 and TRBJ1-1, is as follows: SAVISQKPSRDICQRGTSLTIQCQVDSQVTMMFWYRQQPGQSLTLIATANQGSEATYESGFVIDKFPISRPNLTFSTLTVSNMSPEDSSIYLCSVEVNRLAFFGQGTRLTVV.

CDR3: CASSQGEAANTEAFF. The CDR3 nucleotides are TGCGCCAGCAGCCAAGGTGAGGCGGCAAACACTGAAGCTTTCTTT. The chain recombines TRBV4-1 with TRBJ1-1; no clear D gene. V gave up 1 base and J gave up 2 bases, with 11 bases separating them. The CDR3 totals 15 residues. Per the germline V gene, CDR1 is MGHRA and CDR2 is YSYEKL.

The V call is TRBV6-5, the J call TRBJ2-7; TRBD1 might be the D (5 bases). From germline, CDR1 is MNHEY and CDR2 SVGAGI. The CDR3 covers 13 residues. The ends were cut back, 5 bases at V and 3 bases at J, with 11 bases in the middle. CDR3 amino acids: CASSVGHRYEQYF. CDR3 bases: TGTGCCAGCAGTGTTGGACACCGCTACGAGCAGTACTTC.